These 12 T cell receptor beta chains originate from one sample sequenced in a study of blood T cell repertoires in COVID-19. Using immunoSEQ multiplex PCR, the repertoire was profiled, and TCRdb retains in-frame clones only, with some absent. The repertoire holds about 130,000 clones, with 85% as singletons. Sample: peripheral blood. These receptors all come from an elderly man with active or convalescent COVID-19.

The chain links TRBV29-1 to TRBJ1-1; D is unresolved. The CDR3 is 13 amino acids. Per the germline V gene, CDR1 is SQVTM and CDR2 is ANQGSEA. The V end lost 2 bases, the J end lost 10 bases, and 17 bases lay between the germline ends. The CDR3 sequence is CSVETPRFGGAFF. The CDR3 DNA reads as TGCAGCGTTGAAACTCCGCGTTTTGGCGGAGCTTTCTTT.

V gene TRBV11-2 combines with J gene TRBJ2-2, with 9 bases aligning to TRBD2. V was pared by 5 bases and J by 7 bases, with 14 bases of the junction left unmatched. CDR3 length: 17 residues. From germline, CDR1 is SGHAT and CDR2 FQNNGV. The chain's CDR3 is CASSPGELSGRRGELFF. As DNA, the CDR3 is TGTGCCAGCAGCCCCGGGGAATTAAGCGGGAGGCGCGGGGAGCTGTTTTTT.

This chain connects TRBV5-6 to TRBJ2-5; no definite D call. CDR1 and CDR2 (germline): SGHDT, YYEEEE. This CDR3 spans 14 amino acids. The V end lost 0 bases, the J end lost 2 bases, and 8 bases lay between the germline ends. The CDR3 is CASSLGRRQETQYF. The CDR3, as DNA: TGTGCCAGCAGCTTGGGAAGGAGACAAGAGACCCAGTACTTC.

The rearrangement uses TRBV5-5 and TRBJ2-1, with 7 bases that match TRBD1. The junction had 9 bases not matched to a gene; V was cut back by 3 bases and J by 0 bases. Germline V gene sequence: CDR1 SGHKS, CDR2 YYEKEE (reference sequence). The CDR3 spans 17 residues. This CDR3 is CASSSPSDRSSYNEQFF. The CDR3, as DNA: TGTGCCAGCAGCTCACCCTCGGACAGGAGCTCCTACAATGAGCAGTTCTTC.

CDR3 in DNA: TGTGCCAGCAGCTTCAGACAGAGCACAGATACGCAGTATTTT. Translated: CASSFRQSTDTQYF. The chain joins TRBV5-6 to TRBJ2-3, with D perhaps TRBD1 (5 bases). CDR1 and CDR2 (germline): SGHDT, YYEEEE. There are 14 residues in the CDR3. Trimming took 2 bases from V and 0 from J, leaving 7 bases between them.

This chain joins TRBV27 and TRBJ2-3; 7 nucleotides agree with TRBD1. J was trimmed by 8 bases and V by 3 bases; bases with no gene match: 8. The CDR3 has 14 amino acids. Per germline, CDR1 MNHEY and CDR2 SMNVEV (reference sequence). CDR3 nucleotide sequence: TGTGCCAGCAGTTTTAGTCGGACAGGTAGTACGCAGTATTTT. Its translation: CASSFSRTGSTQYF.

The chain combines TRBV6-5 with TRBJ2-3; 8 bases agree with TRBD1. Per the germline V gene, CDR1 is MNHEY and CDR2 is SVGAGI. V gave up 6 bases and J gave up 5 bases; unmatched junction bases: 10. The CDR3 length is 15 residues. The CDR3 loop is CASRGTTGALDTQYF. The CDR3 nucleotides are TGTGCCAGCAGGGGTACGACAGGGGCCTTAGATACGCAGTATTTT.

The V and J genes are TRBV7-3 and TRBJ2-7; 10 bases agree with TRBD2. Looked up from germline, CDR1 is SGHTA and CDR2 is FQGTGA. The J segment lost 7 bases and the V segment lost 4 bases, leaving 10 bases of the junction unmatched. This CDR3 contains 15 residues. The CDR3 loop is CASSSTLAGVGEQYF. The CDR3 region has the DNA TGTGCCAGCAGCTCGACCCTAGCGGGAGTGGGGGAGCAGTACTTC. Combining the CDR3 with reference TRBV7-3 and TRBJ2-7 gives the whole variable domain GAGVSQTPSNKVTEKGKYVELRCDPISGHTALYWYRQSLGQGPEFLIYFQGTGAADDSGLPNDRFFAVRPEGSVSTLKIQRTERGDSAVYLCASSSTLAGVGEQYFGPGTRLTVT.

This chain joins TRBV9 and TRBJ1-5; 12 nucleotides line up with TRBD1. Germline CDR1 and CDR2: SGDLS and YYNGEE. Germline trimming cut 3 bases from V and 7 bases from J; bases unmatched to any gene: 5. This CDR3 contains 15 residues. The CDR3 reads CASSAGTGGFQPQHF. The CDR3 DNA reads as TGTGCCAGCAGCGCAGGGACAGGGGGCTTCCAGCCCCAGCATTTT.

This rearrangement joins TRBV28 to TRBJ2-7; the match to TRBD2 covers 12 bases. Germline CDR1 MDHEN, CDR2 SYDVKM. The CDR3 loop spans 15 amino acids. The trim removed 5 bases at V and 4 bases at J, leaving 6 bases unmatched. The CDR3 nucleotides read TGTGCCAGCAGTGTCGCGCTAGCGGGGGGGTACGAGCAGTACTTC. Translated, it gives CASSVALAGGYEQYF.

This CDR3 is CASRSGGSPLKSGYTF. CDR3 DNA: TGTGCCAGCAGATCGGGGGGTTCCCCCCTTAAAAGTGGCTACACCTTC. V usage is TRBV2 and J usage is TRBJ1-2, with D possibly being TRBD1 (5 bases). CDR3 size: 16 residues. V gave up 6 bases and J gave up 7 bases, with 24 bases separating them. The V gene's germline CDR1 is SNHLY and CDR2 FYNNEI.

This clone was counted only a few times. V usage is TRBV5-4 and J usage is TRBJ2-1; TRBD2 might be the D (7 bases). Germline V gene lookup returns CDR1 SGHNT and CDR2 YYREEE (reference sequence). The V and J ends lost 2 bases and 5 bases respectively, with 17 bases between them. The CDR3 consists of 16 residues. CDR3 loop: CASSFDRGAGNNEQFF. The CDR3 nucleotides read TGTGCCAGCAGCTTTGATCGGGGGGCGGGCAACAATGAGCAGTTCTTC.